This T cell receptor (beta chain) was recovered during a study of spatial heterogeneity in lung cancer. A unique molecular identifier was carried by every single TCR cDNA molecule. TCRdb re-derived calls from the 5' RACE reads in MiXCR, one entry per CDR3 protein. The table shows 35,000 to 45,000 distinct CDR3 sequences, with 6.5% to 9% occurring only once. This clonotype came up a few times. The CDR3 runs to 15 residues. The V and J ends lost 3 bases and 2 bases respectively, with 13 bases between them. Germline lookup yields CDR1 SGHRS and CDR2 YFSETQ. Time point defined: sample taken at primary tumor resection. Unsorted samples of tumor, nontumor lung or frozen PBMC had their whole RNA sequenced.

The sequenced sample was PBMCs, obtained at surgery. This chain uses TRBV5-1 with TRBJ2-3; possibly TRBD1 or TRBD2 for D (5 bases each). The clonotype was recovered from a female donor with early-stage non-small cell lung cancer. This CDR3 is CASSSTGTLTDTQYF. CDR3 in DNA: TGCGCCAGCAGCTCGACCGGGACCCTCACAGATACGCAGTATTTT.